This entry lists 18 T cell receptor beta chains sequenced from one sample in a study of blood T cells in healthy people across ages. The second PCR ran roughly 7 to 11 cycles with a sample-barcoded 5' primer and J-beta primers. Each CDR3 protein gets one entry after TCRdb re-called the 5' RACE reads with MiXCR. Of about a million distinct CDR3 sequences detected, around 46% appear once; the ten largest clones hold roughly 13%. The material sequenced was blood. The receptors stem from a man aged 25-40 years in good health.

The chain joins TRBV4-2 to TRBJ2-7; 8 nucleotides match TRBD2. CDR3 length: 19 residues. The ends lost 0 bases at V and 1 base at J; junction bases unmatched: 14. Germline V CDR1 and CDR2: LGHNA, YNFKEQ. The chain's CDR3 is CASSQDPPRLGGGSYEQYF. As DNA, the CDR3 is TGTGCCAGCAGCCAAGATCCCCCACGCCTCGGCGGGGGGTCCTACGAGCAGTACTTC.

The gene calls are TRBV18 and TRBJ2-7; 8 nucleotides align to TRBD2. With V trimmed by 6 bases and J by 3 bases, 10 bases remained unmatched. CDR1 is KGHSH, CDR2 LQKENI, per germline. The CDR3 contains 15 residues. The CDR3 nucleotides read TGTGCCAGCTCCCGGAGCGGGGGACCTGACTACGAGCAGTACTTC. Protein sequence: CASSRSGGPDYEQYF.

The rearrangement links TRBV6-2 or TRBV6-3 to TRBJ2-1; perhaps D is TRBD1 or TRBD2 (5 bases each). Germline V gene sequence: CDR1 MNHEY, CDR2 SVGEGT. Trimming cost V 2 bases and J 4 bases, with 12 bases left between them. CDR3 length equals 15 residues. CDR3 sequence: CASSYPGPVYNEQFF. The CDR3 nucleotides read TGTGCCAGCAGTTACCCGGGGCCAGTTTACAATGAGCAGTTCTTC.

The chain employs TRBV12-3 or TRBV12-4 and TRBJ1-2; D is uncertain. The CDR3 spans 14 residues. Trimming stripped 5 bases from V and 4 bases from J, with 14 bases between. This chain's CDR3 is CASSPGEPSYGYTF. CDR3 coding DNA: TGTGCCAGCAGTCCCGGGGAGCCCAGCTATGGCTACACCTTC.

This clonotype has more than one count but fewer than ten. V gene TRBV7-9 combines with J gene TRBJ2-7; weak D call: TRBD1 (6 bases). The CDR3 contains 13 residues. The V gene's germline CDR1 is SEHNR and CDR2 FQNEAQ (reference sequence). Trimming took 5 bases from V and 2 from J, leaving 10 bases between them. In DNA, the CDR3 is TGTGCCAGCAGCCCCCGACAGGCCTACGAGCAGTACTTC. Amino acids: CASSPRQAYEQYF.

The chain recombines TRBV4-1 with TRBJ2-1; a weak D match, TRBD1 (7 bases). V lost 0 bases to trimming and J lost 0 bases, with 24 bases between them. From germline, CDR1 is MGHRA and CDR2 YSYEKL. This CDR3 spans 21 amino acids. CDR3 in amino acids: CASSQDSRDSQHSSSYNEQFF. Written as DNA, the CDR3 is TGCGCCAGCAGCCAAGATTCGCGGGACAGCCAACATTCCTCCTCCTACAATGAGCAGTTCTTC.

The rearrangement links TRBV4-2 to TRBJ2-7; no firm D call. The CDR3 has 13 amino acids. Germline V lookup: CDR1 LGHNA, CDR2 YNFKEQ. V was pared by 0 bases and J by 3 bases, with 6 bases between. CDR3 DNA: TGTGCCAGCAGCCAAGATATAGTCTACGAGCAGTACTTC. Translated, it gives CASSQDIVYEQYF.

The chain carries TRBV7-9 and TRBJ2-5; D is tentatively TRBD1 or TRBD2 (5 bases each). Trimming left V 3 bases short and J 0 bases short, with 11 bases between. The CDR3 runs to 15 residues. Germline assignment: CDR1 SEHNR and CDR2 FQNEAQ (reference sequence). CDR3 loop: CASSFWDGYQETQYF. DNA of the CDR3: TGTGCCAGCAGCTTTTGGGACGGGTACCAAGAGACCCAGTACTTC.

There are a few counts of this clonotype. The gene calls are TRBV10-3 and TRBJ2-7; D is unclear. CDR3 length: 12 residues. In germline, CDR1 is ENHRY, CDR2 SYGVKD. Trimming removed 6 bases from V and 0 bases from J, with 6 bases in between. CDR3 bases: TGTGCCATCAGAGAGCACTCCTACGAGCAGTACTTC. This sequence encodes CAIREHSYEQYF.

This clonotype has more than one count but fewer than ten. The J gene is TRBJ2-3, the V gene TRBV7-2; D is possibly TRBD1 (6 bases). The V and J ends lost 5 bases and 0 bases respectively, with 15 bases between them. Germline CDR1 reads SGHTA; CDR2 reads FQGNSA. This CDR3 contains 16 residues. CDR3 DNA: TGTGCCAGCAGCAGAGAGGGGGACACTAGCACAGATACGCAGTATTTT. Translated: CASSREGDTSTDTQYF.

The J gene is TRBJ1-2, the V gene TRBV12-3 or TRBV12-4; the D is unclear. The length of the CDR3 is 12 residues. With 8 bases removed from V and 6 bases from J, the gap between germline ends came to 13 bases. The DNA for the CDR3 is TGTGCCAGCTGCCCCCGTACCCATGGCTACACCTTC. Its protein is CASCPRTHGYTF.

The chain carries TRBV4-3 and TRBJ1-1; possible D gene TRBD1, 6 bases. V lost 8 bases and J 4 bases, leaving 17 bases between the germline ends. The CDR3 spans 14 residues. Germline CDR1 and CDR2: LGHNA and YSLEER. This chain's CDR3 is CASVEDREFTEAFF. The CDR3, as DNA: TGCGCCAGCGTGGAGGACAGAGAATTCACTGAAGCTTTCTTT.

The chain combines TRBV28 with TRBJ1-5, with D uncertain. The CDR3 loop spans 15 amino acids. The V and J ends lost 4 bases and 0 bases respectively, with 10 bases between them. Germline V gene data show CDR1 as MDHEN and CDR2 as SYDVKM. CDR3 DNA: TGTGCCAGCAGTTCGCCCCCGCTTAGCAATCAGCCCCAGCATTTT. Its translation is CASSSPPLSNQPQHF.

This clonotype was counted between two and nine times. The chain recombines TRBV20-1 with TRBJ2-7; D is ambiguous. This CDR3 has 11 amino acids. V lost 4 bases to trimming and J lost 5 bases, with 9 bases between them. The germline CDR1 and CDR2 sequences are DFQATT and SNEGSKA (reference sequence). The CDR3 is CSATSLDEQYF. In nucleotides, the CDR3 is TGCAGTGCTACTAGTCTCGACGAGCAGTACTTC.

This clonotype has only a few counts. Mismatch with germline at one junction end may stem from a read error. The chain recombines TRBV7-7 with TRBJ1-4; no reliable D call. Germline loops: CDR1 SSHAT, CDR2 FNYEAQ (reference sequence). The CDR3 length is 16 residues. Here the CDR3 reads CASSLVQQRPAQKLFF. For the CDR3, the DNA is TGTGCTAGCAGCTTAGTCCAGCAGCGTCCAGCACAAAAACTGTTTTTT.

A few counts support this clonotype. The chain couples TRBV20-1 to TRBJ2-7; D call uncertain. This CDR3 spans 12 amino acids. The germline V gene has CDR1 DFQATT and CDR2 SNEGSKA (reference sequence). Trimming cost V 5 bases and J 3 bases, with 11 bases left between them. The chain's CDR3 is CSAGMGGYEQYF. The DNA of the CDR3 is TGCAGTGCTGGGATGGGCGGCTACGAGCAGTACTTC.

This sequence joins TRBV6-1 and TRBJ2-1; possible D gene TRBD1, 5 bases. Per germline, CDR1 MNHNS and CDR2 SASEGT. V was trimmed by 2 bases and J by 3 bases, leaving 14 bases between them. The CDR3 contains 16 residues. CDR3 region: CASSEYIQGVYNEQFF. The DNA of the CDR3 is TGTGCCAGCAGTGAATACATTCAGGGTGTCTACAATGAGCAGTTCTTC.

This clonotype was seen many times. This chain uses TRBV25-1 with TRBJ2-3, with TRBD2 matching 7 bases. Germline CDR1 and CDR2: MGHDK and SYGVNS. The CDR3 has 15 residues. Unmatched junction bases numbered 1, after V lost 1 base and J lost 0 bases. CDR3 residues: CASSEWGGSTDTQYF. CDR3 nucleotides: TGTGCCAGCAGTGAATGGGGGGGGAGCACAGATACGCAGTATTTT.